The rows below give T cell receptor beta chains drawn from one sample of a study of shared clonotypes between healthy human individuals. Produced via immunoSEQ multiplex PCR; TCRdb's table is partial and in-frame only. Counted here are about 2.4 million clones, 93% occurring once; the ten biggest clones make up 0.36%. Sequenced: naive CD4+ T cells from PBMCs. The source is a man aged 18 to 30 in good health. Some clones in this sample may be carry-over from other donors' samples. Each CDR3 is given with its conserved first and last residue. Each record gives: J gene, clone size, D gene, V gene, CDR3 DNA, CDR3 protein. A D gene is named only where the DNA matches it firmly. The size of a clone is reported for some rows only, either as once, few or many, or as a class for expanded clones.

j_gene: TRBJ2-3
abundance: -
d_gene: TRBD1
v_gene: TRBV4-3
CDR3nt: TGCGCCAGCAGCCAATGGGGGACAGGGCCTAGCACAGATACGCAGTATTTT
CDR3aa: CASSQWGTGPSTDTQYF

j_gene: TRBJ2-3
abundance: -
d_gene: -
v_gene: TRBV5-4
CDR3nt: TGTGCCAGCAGCTCTTTCCTGACGGGAGAAGGCACAGATACGCAGTATTTT
CDR3aa: CASSSFLTGEGTDTQYF

j_gene: TRBJ2-3
abundance: -
d_gene: -
v_gene: TRBV28
CDR3nt: TGTGCCAGCAGTTCCCAGAATGGTAAAGTTGGGGATACGCAGTATTTT
CDR3aa: CASSSQNGKVGDTQYF

j_gene: TRBJ2-1
abundance: -
d_gene: TRBD1
v_gene: TRBV7-3
CDR3nt: TGTGCCAGCAGCCCCGGGACAGCCAATGAGCAGTTCTTC
CDR3aa: CASSPGTANEQFF

j_gene: TRBJ1-1
abundance: -
d_gene: -
v_gene: TRBV29-1
CDR3nt: TGCAGCGCCACTCGACAGGCTTTTGACACTGAAGCTTTCTTT
CDR3aa: CSATRQAFDTEAFF

j_gene: TRBJ1-3
abundance: -
d_gene: -
v_gene: TRBV6-5
CDR3nt: TGTGCCAGCAGTTACTCGACTGAGGGAAACACCATATATTTT
CDR3aa: CASSYSTEGNTIYF

j_gene: TRBJ1-5
abundance: -
d_gene: TRBD1
v_gene: TRBV5-5
CDR3nt: TGTGCCAGCAGCCAAGGGACAGACTATAGCAATCAGCCCCAGCATTTT
CDR3aa: CASSQGTDYSNQPQHF

j_gene: TRBJ2-1
abundance: -
d_gene: TRBD2
v_gene: TRBV4-2
CDR3nt: TGTGCCAGCAGCCAAAGAGAGACTAGCGGGGAAACCTACAATGAGCAGTTCTTC
CDR3aa: CASSQRETSGETYNEQFF

j_gene: TRBJ2-5
abundance: -
d_gene: TRBD1
v_gene: TRBV5-8
CDR3nt: TGTGCCAGCAGCTTGGTTACAGGGGGCGCAGAGACCCAGTACTTC
CDR3aa: CASSLVTGGAETQYF

j_gene: TRBJ2-7
abundance: -
d_gene: TRBD2
v_gene: TRBV11-2
CDR3nt: TGTGCCAGCAGCTTGGCCGGGACTAGCGGGAGACTGTACTTC
CDR3aa: CASSLAGTSGRLYF

j_gene: TRBJ2-2
abundance: -
d_gene: -
v_gene: TRBV5-4
CDR3nt: TGTGCCAGCAGCTTGGGCGGGGCCTTCGGTGGAACCGGGGAGCTGTTTTTT
CDR3aa: CASSLGGAFGGTGELFF

j_gene: TRBJ1-5
abundance: -
d_gene: -
v_gene: TRBV14
CDR3nt: TGTGCCAGCAGCCAAGGGGACAATCAGCCCCAGCATTTT
CDR3aa: CASSQGDNQPQHF

j_gene: TRBJ1-2
abundance: -
d_gene: -
v_gene: TRBV7-2
CDR3nt: TGTGCCAGCAGCTTATTTAGAGTCGGAAACTATGGCTACACCTTC
CDR3aa: CASSLFRVGNYGYTF

j_gene: TRBJ2-6
abundance: -
d_gene: TRBD1
v_gene: TRBV2
CDR3nt: TGTGCCAGCAGTGCTACAGGGGCCGGGGCCAACGTCCTGACTTTC
CDR3aa: CASSATGAGANVLTF

j_gene: TRBJ1-5
abundance: -
d_gene: -
v_gene: TRBV6-6
CDR3nt: TGTGCCAGCAGTCTTACGGTCCCCGGTCAGCCCCAGCATTTT
CDR3aa: CASSLTVPGQPQHF

j_gene: TRBJ1-5
abundance: -
d_gene: TRBD1
v_gene: TRBV6-1
CDR3nt: TGTGCCAGCAGTCACAGGGGTCCGAGCAATCAGCCCCAGCATTTT
CDR3aa: CASSHRGPSNQPQHF

j_gene: TRBJ2-7
abundance: -
d_gene: TRBD2
v_gene: TRBV9
CDR3nt: TGTGCCAGCAGCGTAGGGACTAGCGTGAGCTCCTACGAGCAGTACTTC
CDR3aa: CASSVGTSVSSYEQYF

j_gene: TRBJ2-5
abundance: -
d_gene: -
v_gene: TRBV5-1
CDR3nt: TGCGCCAGCAGCTTGACTGTGCAAGAGACCCAGTACTTC
CDR3aa: CASSLTVQETQYF

j_gene: TRBJ2-7
abundance: -
d_gene: -
v_gene: TRBV5-1
CDR3nt: TGCGCCAGCAGCTTGGATCCGGGGGCGGGAGAGCAGTACTTC
CDR3aa: CASSLDPGAGEQYF

j_gene: TRBJ2-7
abundance: -
d_gene: TRBD2
v_gene: TRBV6-5
CDR3nt: TGTGCCAGCACCCCGGGGGGGAGGGGCTCCTACGAGCAGTACTTC
CDR3aa: CASTPGGRGSYEQYF

j_gene: TRBJ2-5
abundance: -
d_gene: TRBD1
v_gene: TRBV19
CDR3nt: TGTGCCAGTACCCAGACAGGGGGCGGAGAGACCCAGTACTTC
CDR3aa: CASTQTGGGETQYF

j_gene: TRBJ1-3
abundance: -
d_gene: TRBD1
v_gene: TRBV28
CDR3nt: TGTGCCAGCAGCGGTAAGGGGGCGTATCTGAGAGCTGGAAACACCATATATTTT
CDR3aa: CASSGKGAYLRAGNTIYF

j_gene: TRBJ2-7
abundance: -
d_gene: TRBD2
v_gene: TRBV18
CDR3nt: TGTGCCAGCTCACCACGGGGGCTAGCGGGCTCCTACGAGCAGTACTTC
CDR3aa: CASSPRGLAGSYEQYF

j_gene: TRBJ2-5
abundance: -
d_gene: -
v_gene: TRBV9
CDR3nt: TGTGCCAGCAGCGCCGGACAAAGGCAAGAGACCCAGTACTTC
CDR3aa: CASSAGQRQETQYF

j_gene: TRBJ2-5
abundance: -
d_gene: -
v_gene: TRBV6-6
CDR3nt: TGTGCCAGCAGCCCCCGGGCCCAAGAGACCCAGTACTTC
CDR3aa: CASSPRAQETQYF

j_gene: TRBJ2-5
abundance: -
d_gene: TRBD2
v_gene: TRBV9
CDR3nt: TGTGCCAGCAGCGCCGCAAGGGGCGGGAGTACGGATTGGAGGGAGACCCAGTACTTC
CDR3aa: CASSAARGGSTDWRETQYF

j_gene: TRBJ2-7
abundance: once
d_gene: -
v_gene: TRBV30
CDR3nt: TGTGCCTGGAGTATTAGCGGCTACGAGCAGTACTTC
CDR3aa: CAWSISGYEQYF

j_gene: TRBJ2-7
abundance: -
d_gene: TRBD2
v_gene: TRBV29-1
CDR3nt: TGCAGCATAGGACTAGCGGGTCTCTACGAGCAGTACTTC
CDR3aa: CSIGLAGLYEQYF

j_gene: TRBJ1-5
abundance: -
d_gene: -
v_gene: TRBV6-5
CDR3nt: TGTGCCAGCAGGCGACAGACCGATCAGCCCCAGCATTTT
CDR3aa: CASRRQTDQPQHF

j_gene: TRBJ2-7
abundance: -
d_gene: TRBD1
v_gene: TRBV7-8
CDR3nt: TGTGCCAGCAGCCAGAGACAGGGGGCGCGCGAGCAGTACTTC
CDR3aa: CASSQRQGAREQYF

j_gene: TRBJ2-3
abundance: once
d_gene: -
v_gene: TRBV4-3
CDR3nt: TGCGCCAGCAGCCACCCCGGGAGAGATACGCAGTATTTT
CDR3aa: CASSHPGRDTQYF

j_gene: TRBJ2-3
abundance: -
d_gene: TRBD1
v_gene: TRBV27
CDR3nt: TGTGCCAGCAGTATTACCGGGACAGGGGGGACAGATACGCAGTATTTT
CDR3aa: CASSITGTGGTDTQYF

j_gene: TRBJ1-3
abundance: few
d_gene: -
v_gene: TRBV5-4
CDR3nt: TGTGCCAGCAGCTCCAAGGACAGCTCTGGAAACACCATATATTTT
CDR3aa: CASSSKDSSGNTIYF

j_gene: TRBJ1-5
abundance: -
d_gene: -
v_gene: TRBV30
CDR3nt: TGTGCCTGGAGTGGGGCTAGCAATCAGCCCCAGCATTTT
CDR3aa: CAWSGASNQPQHF

j_gene: TRBJ2-7
abundance: -
d_gene: -
v_gene: TRBV5-8
CDR3nt: TGTGCCAGCAGCTTGGTATCCAGCAGACGATACTCCTACGAGCAGTACTTC
CDR3aa: CASSLVSSRRYSYEQYF

j_gene: TRBJ2-7
abundance: once
d_gene: -
v_gene: TRBV9
CDR3nt: TGTGCCAGCAGCCCGCCGGGTGTGGGCTTCTACGAGCAGTACTTC
CDR3aa: CASSPPGVGFYEQYF

j_gene: TRBJ1-5
abundance: -
d_gene: -
v_gene: TRBV18
CDR3nt: TGTGCCAGCTCAGACGGTAGCAATCAGCCCCAGCATTTT
CDR3aa: CASSDGSNQPQHF

j_gene: TRBJ1-4
abundance: -
d_gene: -
v_gene: TRBV29-1
CDR3nt: TGCAGCGTTGAGGCTAACGAGGCTAATGAAAAACTGTTTTTT
CDR3aa: CSVEANEANEKLFF

j_gene: TRBJ1-2
abundance: -
d_gene: TRBD1
v_gene: TRBV28
CDR3nt: TGTGCCAGCAGTTTCCGCCGGACAGGGGTAAATGGCTACACCTTC
CDR3aa: CASSFRRTGVNGYTF

j_gene: TRBJ2-2
abundance: few
d_gene: -
v_gene: TRBV28
CDR3nt: -
CDR3aa: CASSLYPGASPGSCFF